Listed here are 25 T cell receptor beta chains from one sample, sequenced in a study of CD8+CD57+ T cells in acquired aplastic anemia. TCR beta VDJ and CDR3 were profiled, and genomic DNA was the template. TCRdb recomputed calls from the reads with MiXCR, one row per CDR3 protein. This sample has 150,000 to 200,000 distinct CDR3 sequences, with about 44% found just once. Selection for sequencing was limited to patients who had shown CD8+CD57+ cell expansion by flow cytometry. The sample comprised sorted CD4+, CD8+, or CD8+CD57+ T cells (not recorded which) from PBMCs. The receptor set was obtained from a human donor with aplastic anemia.

This chain connects TRBV11-2 to TRBJ2-5, with 10 bases matching TRBD1. The CDR3 spans 18 residues. V shed 2 bases, J shed 5 bases, and the junction held 14 bases outside the gene matches. Germline-derived CDR1 and CDR2 are SGHAT and FQNNGV. The CDR3 DNA follows: TGTGCCAGCAGCTTACGTCCCCGGGACAGGGGCTTTACGGAGACCCAGTACTTC. Its translation: CASSLRPRDRGFTETQYF. Based on the CDR3 plus reference TRBV11-2 and TRBJ2-5, the full variable domain is EAGVAQSPRYKIIEKRQSVAFWCNPISGHATLYWYQQILGQGPKLLIQFQNNGVVDDSQLPKDRFSAERLKGVDSTLKIQPAKLEDSAVYLCASSLRPRDRGFTETQYFGPGTRLLVL.

This clonotype was seen a handful of times. The chain is built from TRBV7-6 and TRBJ2-3; TRBD2 agrees at 9 bases. This CDR3 has 13 residues. Germline CDR1 is SGHVS and CDR2 is FNYEAQ. The ends lost 8 bases at V and 6 bases at J; junction bases unmatched: 6. The chain's CDR3 is CASRRGGRDTQYF. The CDR3 coding sequence is TGTGCCAGCCGGCGGGGGGGCCGTGATACGCAGTATTTT.

The CDR3 spells CASSVSASNQPQHF. The CDR3 region has the DNA TGTGCCAGCAGCGTGTCAGCTAGTAATCAGCCCCAGCATTTT. The chain employs TRBV9 and TRBJ1-5; D ambiguous. The CDR3 spans 14 residues. The germline gives CDR1 SGDLS, CDR2 YYNGEE. V lost 2 bases and J lost 4, with 10 bases in between.

The V gene is TRBV2, the J gene TRBJ1-5; 7 bases are a match to TRBD1. The junction had 13 bases not matched to a gene; V was cut back by 8 bases and J by 0 bases. CDR3 length: 17 amino acids. CDR1 SNHLY and CDR2 FYNNEI come from the germline V gene. The CDR3 DNA reads as TGTGCCAGCTCACCGGATGGGACAGTCAATAGCAATCAGCCCCAGCATTTT. Translated: CASSPDGTVNSNQPQHF. The variable domain in full, with the rest retrieved from reference TRBV2 and TRBJ1-5, is EPEVTQTPSHQVTQMGQEVILRCVPISNHLYFYWYRQILGQKVEFLVSFYNNEISEKSEIFDDQFSVERPDGSNFTLKIRSTKLEDSAMYFCASSPDGTVNSNQPQHFGDGTRLSIL.

Note on this clonotype: This may arise from a read error, as a much more abundant clone is one base away. This chain uses TRBV20-1 with TRBJ1-2; 8 nucleotides match TRBD1. Germline CDR1 and CDR2: DFQATT and SNEGSKA (reference sequence). This CDR3 is 14 amino acids long. V was clipped by 3 bases and J by 8 bases; unmatched bases: 11. The CDR3 DNA reads TGCAGTGCTAGGGAACCAGGGGGCGCCCAAGGCTACACCTTC. This sequence encodes CSAREPGGAQGYTF.

The chain employs TRBV2 and TRBJ2-7, with a weak D call TRBD2 (5 bases). Germline lookup yields CDR1 SNHLY and CDR2 FYNNEI. This CDR3 is 13 amino acids long. V lost 5 bases, J lost 2 bases, and 10 bases lay in between. CDR3 coding DNA: TGTGCCAGCAGTCAACGAGGGACCTACGAGCAGTACTTC. Residues: CASSQRGTYEQYF.

This clonotype has just a few counts. The rearrangement uses TRBV2 and TRBJ1-6; the D gene is possibly TRBD1 (6 bases). Germline values: CDR1 SNHLY, CDR2 FYNNEI. The length of the CDR3 is 14 residues. Trimming shortened V by 4 bases and J by 10 bases, and 14 bases separated the two germline ends. CDR3 in amino acids: CASSVGTPPSPLHF. The CDR3 DNA sequence: TGTGCCAGCAGTGTCGGGACACCGCCCTCACCCCTCCACTTT.

This clonotype has more than one count but fewer than ten. The V and J genes are TRBV20-1 and TRBJ2-7; D perhaps matches TRBD2 (6 bases). Germline CDR1 reads DFQATT; CDR2 reads SNEGSKA (reference sequence). This CDR3 is 13 amino acids long. CDR3 DNA: TGCAGCGCGGGACTCGGAGCCCCCTACGAGCAGTACTTC. Translated: CSAGLGAPYEQYF.

The rearrangement uses TRBV19 and TRBJ1-2; 7 nucleotides match TRBD1. V shed 4 bases and J 7 bases; nucleotides not matched to a gene: 12. The CDR3 length is 15 residues. Per germline, CDR1 LNHDA and CDR2 SQIVND (reference sequence). CDR3 sequence reads: CASSTGQSAGLGYTF. CDR3 coding DNA: TGTGCCAGTAGTACGGGACAGTCGGCCGGGCTTGGCTACACCTTC.

The chain is built from TRBV5-1 and TRBJ2-2; D remains unclear. V lost 5 bases to trimming and J lost 1 base, with 9 bases between them. Germline V gives CDR1 SGHRS, CDR2 YFSETQ. The CDR3 runs to 14 residues. The DNA of the CDR3 is TGCGCCAGCAGTATCCCACAGAACACCGGGGAGCTGTTTTTT. Its translation: CASSIPQNTGELFF.

This clonotype was counted many times. The V and J genes are TRBV7-2 and TRBJ1-2; 8 bases line up with TRBD1. The CDR3 is 16 amino acids. The junction had 13 bases not matched to a gene; V was cut back by 4 bases and J by 6 bases. Germline loops: CDR1 SGHTA, CDR2 FQGNSA. The CDR3 DNA follows: TGTGCCAGCAGCTCATTTCGGACAGGGACGACCCATGGCTACACCTTC. Its protein product is CASSSFRTGTTHGYTF.

This clonotype was counted a few times. The chain is built from TRBV7-9 and TRBJ1-4; the D gene is possibly TRBD1 (5 bases). This CDR3 is built from 13 residues. V lost 5 bases and J lost 9, with 13 bases in between. The germline V gene has CDR1 SEHNR and CDR2 FQNEAQ (reference sequence). Written as DNA, the CDR3 is TGTGCCAGCAGCCACAATGGGGGGAAAAAACTGTTTTTT. Protein product: CASSHNGGKKLFF.

The J gene is TRBJ2-7, the V gene TRBV11-1; 12 bases agree with TRBD1. Germline lookup yields CDR1 SGHAT and CDR2 FQDESV (reference sequence). CDR3 size: 16 residues. V shed 6 bases, J shed 6 bases, and the junction held 12 bases outside the gene matches. CDR3 amino acids: CASSPPAGTGGSEQYF. Written as DNA, the CDR3 is TGTGCCAGCAGTCCCCCGGCCGGGACAGGGGGCTCCGAGCAGTACTTC.

This clonotype is a singleton in its sample. The rearrangement links TRBV20-1 to TRBJ1-4; 11 nucleotides line up with TRBD1. The trim removed 0 bases at V and 7 bases at J, leaving 1 base unmatched. The CDR3 has 14 residues. Germline values: CDR1 DFQATT, CDR2 SNEGSKA (reference sequence). In DNA form, the CDR3 reads TGCAGTGCTAGAGACGGGACAGGGGGTGAAAAACTGTTTTTT. It is translated as CSARDGTGGEKLFF.

The CDR3 region is CASSPGLAGGISYEQYF. CDR3 bases: TGTGCCAGCAGTCCGGGACTAGCGGGAGGAATCTCCTACGAGCAGTACTTC. V gene TRBV12-3 or TRBV12-4 combines with J gene TRBJ2-7; 15 nucleotides match TRBD2. The CDR3 is 17 residues long. The trim removed 5 bases at V and 0 bases at J, leaving 5 bases unmatched.

The gene calls are TRBV2 and TRBJ1-3, with D possibly TRBD1 on 5 matching bases. The CDR3 totals 15 residues. CDR1 and CDR2 (germline): SNHLY, FYNNEI. Trimming stripped 6 bases from V and 0 bases from J, with 12 bases between. The CDR3 here is CASRFGGISGNTIYF. The CDR3 nucleotides are TGTGCCAGCAGATTCGGGGGGATCTCTGGAAACACCATATATTTT.

This clonotype was seen a handful of times. The chain recombines TRBV10-3 with TRBJ1-1, with no clear D. V lost 2 bases and J 10 bases, leaving 11 bases between the germline ends. The CDR3 covers 12 residues. The germline V gene has CDR1 ENHRY and CDR2 SYGVKD. CDR3 DNA sequence: TGTGCCATCAGTGAGGATCCGGTCGGAGCTTTCTTT. Protein: CAISEDPVGAFF.

The V and J genes are TRBV6-2 or TRBV6-3 and TRBJ2-5; the D gene could be TRBD1 or TRBD2 (5 bases each). The germline CDR1 and CDR2 sequences are MNHEY and SVGEGT. The CDR3 contains 13 residues. With 7 bases removed from V and 5 bases from J, the gap between germline ends came to 14 bases. Here the CDR3 reads CASIGASRETQYF. The CDR3 DNA reads as TGTGCCAGCATCGGGGCCTCCCGGGAGACCCAGTACTTC.

This clonotype showed up many times. The genes are TRBV10-1 and TRBJ2-7; D may correspond to TRBD1 or TRBD2 (5 bases each). CDR3 length: 12 residues. Germline V lookup: CDR1 WNHNN, CDR2 SYGVQD (reference sequence). V was trimmed by 6 bases and J by 8 bases, leaving 14 bases between them. The CDR3 protein is CASSSPPGQQYF. The CDR3 DNA follows: TGCGCCAGCAGCTCGCCTCCGGGACAGCAGTACTTC.

This chain connects TRBV10-3 to TRBJ2-3; 13 bases match TRBD2. J lost 4 bases, V lost 3 bases, and 7 bases had no gene match. The CDR3 covers 17 residues. Germline loops: CDR1 ENHRY, CDR2 SYGVKD. The CDR3 nucleotides are TGTGCCATCAGTGAAGAGGACGGGACTAGCGGGGCAGATACGCAGTATTTT. This codes for CAISEEDGTSGADTQYF.

CDR3 protein: CSARDISGEGYTF. The CDR3 DNA reads as TGCAGTGCTAGAGATATAAGCGGAGAGGGCTACACCTTC. The genes are TRBV20-1 and TRBJ1-2; no clear D. Between the trimmed V and J ends, which lost 0 bases and 8 bases, there was a span of 13 bases. The germline CDR1 and CDR2 sequences are DFQATT and SNEGSKA (reference sequence). The CDR3 extends over 13 amino acids.

This clonotype was observed at least ten times. The chain couples TRBV25-1 to TRBJ1-2, with TRBD1 identical over 7 bases. The CDR3 consists of 16 residues. V lost 1 base to trimming and J lost 6 bases; unmatched junction nucleotides: 11. Germline values: CDR1 MGHDK, CDR2 SYGVNS. The CDR3 coding sequence is TGTGCCAGCAGTGAATCATCCCGACAGGGAAGCAATGGCTACACCTTC. Translation gives CASSESSRQGSNGYTF.

This clonotype was recorded a few times. The chain joins TRBV29-1 to TRBJ1-5; 8 positions agree with TRBD1. J gave up 4 bases and V 5 bases, and 7 bases lay outside the gene matches. Germline CDR1 is SQVTM and CDR2 is ANQGSEA. This CDR3 spans 14 amino acids. The CDR3 coding sequence is TGCAGCGTTCAGGAGGACAGGGAAAATCAGCCCCAGCATTTT. Amino acids: CSVQEDRENQPQHF.

This clonotype has just one count. The junction and the germline gene differ at one end; a read error may be behind it. This sequence joins TRBV5-1 and TRBJ1-5; no clear D. The CDR3 is 14 residues long. Germline values: CDR1 SGHRS, CDR2 YFSETQ. CDR3 in DNA: TGCGCCAGCAGCTTGGGGGTGGGCAATCAGCCCCGGCATTTT. Its translation: CASSLGVGNQPRHF.

This rearrangement joins TRBV19 to TRBJ2-7; D may correspond to TRBD1 or TRBD2 (6 bases each). The CDR3 runs to 13 residues. V was trimmed by 4 bases and J by 4 bases, leaving 11 bases between them. Germline CDR1 is LNHDA and CDR2 is SQIVND (reference sequence). CDR3: CASSTGAGYEQYF. CDR3 coding DNA: TGTGCCAGTAGTACGGGGGCAGGATACGAGCAGTACTTC.